The clone carrying this T cell receptor (beta chain) was observed a single time. The V gene lost 1 base and the J gene lost 4 bases, with 7 bases spanning the gap. This CDR3 has 13 residues. Germline loops: CDR1 SQVTM, CDR2 ANQGSEA. This entry is derived from a study of blood T cell repertoires in COVID-19. As for the study in general: In each case, the material was cDNA or gDNA derived from T cells, B-cell-depleted T cells, or PBMCs.

Measured with immunoSEQ multiplex PCR; TCRdb has only the in-frame clones, and not every one. The sample holds roughly 100,000 clones, about 84% seen once. The sequence was collected from a man older than 75 with active or convalescent COVID-19. What was sequenced was peripheral blood. The gene calls are TRBV29-1 and TRBJ2-2; possibly TRBD2 for D (5 bases). CDR3 coding DNA: TGCAGCGTTGAAGGTACTAGCACCGGGGAGCTGTTTTTT. It yields the protein CSVEGTSTGELFF.